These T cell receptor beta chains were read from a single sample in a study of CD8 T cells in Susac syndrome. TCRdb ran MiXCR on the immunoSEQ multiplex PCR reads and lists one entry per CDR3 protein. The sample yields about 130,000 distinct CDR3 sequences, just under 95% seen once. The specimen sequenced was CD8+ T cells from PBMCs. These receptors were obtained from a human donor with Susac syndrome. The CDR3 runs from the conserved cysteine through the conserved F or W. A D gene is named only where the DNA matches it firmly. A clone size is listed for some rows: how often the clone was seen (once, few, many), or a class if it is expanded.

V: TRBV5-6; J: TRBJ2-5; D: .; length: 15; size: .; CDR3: CASSLAENPEETQYF; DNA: TGTGCCAGCAGCTTGGCTGAGAACCCAGAAGAGACCCAGTACTTC
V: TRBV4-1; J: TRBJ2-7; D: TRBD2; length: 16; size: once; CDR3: CASSQDSGLAGYEQYF; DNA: TGCGCCAGCAGCCAAGATTCGGGACTAGCGGGTTACGAGCAGTACTTC
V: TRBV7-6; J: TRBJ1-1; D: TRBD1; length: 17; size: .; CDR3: CASSPDGQVSQNTEAFF; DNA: TGTGCCAGCAGCCCGGACGGACAGGTCAGCCAGAACACTGAAGCTTTCTTT
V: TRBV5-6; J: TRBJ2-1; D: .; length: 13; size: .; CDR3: CASSLAPYNEQFF; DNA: TGTGCCAGCAGCTTAGCGCCATACAATGAGCAGTTCTTC
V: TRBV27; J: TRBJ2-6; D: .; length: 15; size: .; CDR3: CASCPGVPGANVLTF; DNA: TGTGCCAGCTGTCCAGGGGTTCCTGGGGCCAACGTCCTGACTTTC
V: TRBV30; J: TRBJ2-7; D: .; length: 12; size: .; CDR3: CAWSVTVYEQYF; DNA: TGTGCCTGGAGCGTGACCGTCTACGAGCAGTACTTC
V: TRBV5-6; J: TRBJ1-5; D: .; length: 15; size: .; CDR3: CASSLGQGWNQPQHF; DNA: TGTGCCAGCAGCTTGGGGCAGGGTTGGAATCAGCCCCAGCATTTT
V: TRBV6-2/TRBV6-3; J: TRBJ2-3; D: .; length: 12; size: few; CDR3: CASSYYVDTQYF; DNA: TGTGCCAGCAGTTACTATGTAGATACGCAGTATTTT
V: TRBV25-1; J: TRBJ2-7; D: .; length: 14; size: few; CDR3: CASSLTPSGDEQYF; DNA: TGTGCCAGCAGTCTTACCCCCTCGGGCGACGAGCAGTACTTC
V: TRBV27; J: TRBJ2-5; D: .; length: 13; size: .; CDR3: CASSWNSQETQYF; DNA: TGTGCCAGCAGTTGGAACAGTCAAGAGACCCAGTACTTC
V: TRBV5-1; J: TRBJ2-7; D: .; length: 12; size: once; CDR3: CASSLVRNEQYF; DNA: TGCGCCAGCAGCTTGGTCCGGAACGAGCAGTACTTC
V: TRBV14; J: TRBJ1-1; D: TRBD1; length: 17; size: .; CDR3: CASSQDPRQGRTTEAFF; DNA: TGTGCCAGCAGCCAAGACCCTAGACAGGGCCGTACCACTGAAGCTTTCTTT
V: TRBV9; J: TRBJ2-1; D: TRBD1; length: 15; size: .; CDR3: CASSATPGTGNEQFF; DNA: TGTGCCAGCAGCGCCACCCCCGGGACAGGCAATGAGCAGTTCTTC
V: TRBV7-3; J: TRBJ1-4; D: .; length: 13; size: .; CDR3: CASSPEGGEKLFF; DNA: TGTGCCAGCAGCCCAGAGGGGGGTGAAAAACTGTTTTTT
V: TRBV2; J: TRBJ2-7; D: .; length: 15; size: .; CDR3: CASSTTRTETYEQYF; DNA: TGTGCCAGCAGTACAACCCGGACAGAAACCTACGAGCAGTACTTC
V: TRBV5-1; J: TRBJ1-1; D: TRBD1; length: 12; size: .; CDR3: CASSLGGSAAFF; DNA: TGCGCCAGCAGCTTAGGGGGCAGCGCGGCTTTCTTT
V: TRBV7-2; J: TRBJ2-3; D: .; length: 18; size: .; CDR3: CASSLEGVRGTSADTQYF; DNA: TGTGCCAGCAGCTTAGAAGGAGTCCGCGGGACCAGTGCAGATACGCAGTATTTT
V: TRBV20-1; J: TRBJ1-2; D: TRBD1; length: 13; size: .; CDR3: CSARTGDDYGYTF; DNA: TGCAGTGCCCGGACAGGGGACGACTATGGCTACACCTTC
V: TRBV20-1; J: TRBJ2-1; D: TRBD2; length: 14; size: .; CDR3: CSARGTSSYNEQFF; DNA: TGCAGTGCTAGAGGGACTAGCTCCTACAATGAGCAGTTCTTC
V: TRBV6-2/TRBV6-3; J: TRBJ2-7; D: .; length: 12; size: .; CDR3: CASSYQGYEQYF; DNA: TGTGCCAGCAGTTACCAGGGCTACGAGCAGTACTTC
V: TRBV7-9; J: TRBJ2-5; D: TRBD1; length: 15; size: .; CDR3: CASSYQTGAMETQYF; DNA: TGTGCCAGCAGCTACCAGACAGGGGCTATGGAGACCCAGTACTTC
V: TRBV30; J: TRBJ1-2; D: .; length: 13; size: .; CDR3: CAWSVTGVNGYTF; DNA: TGTGCCTGGAGTGTTACGGGGGTCAATGGCTACACCTTC
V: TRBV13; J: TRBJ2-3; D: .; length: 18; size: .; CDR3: CASSLGIALQDYTDTQYF; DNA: TGTGCCAGCAGCTTAGGAATTGCTTTACAGGATTACACAGATACGCAGTATTTT
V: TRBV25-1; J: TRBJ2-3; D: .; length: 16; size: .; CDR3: CASSGGRRTGADTQYF; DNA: TGTGCCAGCAGTGGGGGACGTAGGACTGGGGCAGATACGCAGTATTTT
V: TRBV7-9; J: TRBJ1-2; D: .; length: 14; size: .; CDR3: CASSLAGTASGYTF; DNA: TGTGCCAGCAGCTTAGCCGGGACCGCTAGTGGCTACACCTTC
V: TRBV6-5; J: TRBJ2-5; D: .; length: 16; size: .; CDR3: CASSYRPGDGQETQYF; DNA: TGTGCCAGCAGTTATCGGCCCGGGGACGGACAAGAGACCCAGTACTTC
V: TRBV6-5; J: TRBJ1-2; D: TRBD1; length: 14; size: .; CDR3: CASSSQGGSGGYTF; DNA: TGTGCCAGCAGTTCACAAGGGGGCTCGGGTGGCTACACCTTC
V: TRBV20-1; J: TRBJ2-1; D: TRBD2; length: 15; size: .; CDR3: CSASRSGRSHNEQFF; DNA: TGCAGTGCTTCCCGAAGCGGGAGGTCCCACAATGAGCAGTTCTTC
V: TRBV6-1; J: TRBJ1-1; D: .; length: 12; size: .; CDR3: CATGTQVTEAFF; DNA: TGTGCCACCGGGACCCAAGTCACTGAAGCTTTCTTT